This T cell receptor (beta chain) was identified during a study of blood T cell repertoires in COVID-19 (dated by TCRdb to about 2020). Some background on the complete study: Samples covering the acute and convalescent phases of COVID-19 were provided by collaborators in the United States, Italy and Spain. The material from the prospective study consisted of cDNA or gDNA derived from T cells, B-cell-depleted T cells, or PBMCs. Deeply sampled blood TCRbeta repertoires from subjects exposed to, actively infected with, or recovered from COVID-19 were included in the dataset. The repertoires were released in a freely available public database intended as a resource for research on the immune response to SARS-CoV-2. The samples were drawn from the first 160 participants of the ongoing ImmuneRACE study and from 1,254 subjects provided by 6 global collaborators. Nearly every sample came with metadata listing a de-identified subject ID, COVID-19 status, age in years and sex. Where available, HLA class I and class II types were obtained from metadata supplied by the sample provider rather than from assay-based typing. The study at large found these results: The quantity of clinical and demographic metadata differed by source and by participant and was supplied without curation.

This clone was seen a single time. Its antigen remains undetermined. Base qualities are not provided; no much larger clone lies one nucleotide away. The germline V gene (reference sequence) provides CDR1 LNHNV and CDR2 YYDKDF. There are 17 amino acids in the CDR3, from cysteine to phenylalanine inclusive. CDR3 DNA is the only sequence kept; it has 51 bases, read in frame from the first base. Trimming leaves V shorter by 1 base and J shorter by 10 bases, with the junction holding 14 bases beyond the gene matches. Participants in the prospective study were aged roughly 18 to 100 years, lived in about two dozen United States geographic areas, and enrolled through a virtual design. Cohort assignment in the prospective study relied on participant-reported clinical history from a screening survey and a study questionnaire. In the prospective study, whole blood, serum and a nasopharyngeal or oropharyngeal swab were collected from each participant by mobile phlebotomists. Participants in the prospective study had the option to provide additional blood draws and questionnaires over a roughly 2-month period. Before DNA extraction, prospective study blood samples were shipped either frozen or at room temperature.

The immunoSEQ Assay, a bias-controlled multiplex PCR, was used to amplify TCRbeta CDR3 regions from genomic DNA. Regarding the original processing steps: The number of nucleated cells in each sample was estimated from the amplification of reference gene primers within the assay. Sequence reads were collapsed and filtered to measure the absolute abundance of every unique TCRbeta CDR3 rearrangement. For each sample, productive Simpson clonality was calculated as the square root of Simpson's diversity index across productive rearrangements. In its TCRdb copy, this immuneACCESS table keeps in-frame sequences only and misses some clones. Where compared with another copy, unresolved V genes explain less than half of these, and the others have no known cause. V and J calls and clone size are given by that table; D and trimming were obtained from the DNA. Present in this sample are a few hundred thousand clones, roughly nine tenths of which were seen just once. The ten largest clones represent under 4% of the sample.

This receptor chain uses TRBV15 and TRBJ1-4; the junction holds 8 bases that match TRBD1. The sample consisted of PBMCs or T cells enriched from blood (not recorded which). This TCR derives from a woman younger than 35 in a cohort exposed to, infected with or recovered from COVID-19 (not recorded which). The CDR3 reads CATSRVSGQGTVAKLFF. The DNA sequence is as follows: TGTGCCACCAGCAGAGTGTCAGGACAGGGTACAGTCGCAAAACTGTTTTTT.